This section outlines one T cell receptor (gamma chain) sequence together with its context. Its antigen remains unidentified. This entry comes from a study of intestinal T cells in coeliac disease. On the study more broadly: Mean age was about 16 for coeliac patients versus around 51 for controls.

TRG repertoires were amplified with LymphoTrack primers from 200 ng of biopsy DNA. TCRdb re-called the multiplex PCR reads with CATT. The sample contains some 650 gamma-chain clones, more than 45% of which appear only once. Each case's genomic DNA was extracted from ten 5-µm formalin-fixed paraffin-embedded scrolls. Regarding the study as a whole: All 20 or so biopsies were correctly classified by TRD kmer clustering. Leave-one-out accuracy for TRG clustering was reportedly roughly 84%, training 94.4%.

The CDR3 contains 12 residues. Trimming at V came to 8 bases and at J to 8 bases, leaving 6 bases not matched to a gene. V gene TRGV10 combines with J gene TRGJP1. TRGV10 is filed as an ORF, its function uncertain. The source material was a duodenal biopsy. This TCR came from a human donor with celiac disease. The CDR3 bases are TGTGCTGCGTGGGATCTAGGTTGGTTCAAGATATTT. Translated, it gives CAAWDLGWFKIF.